This TCR beta chain was recorded in a study of blood T cell repertoires in COVID-19. Study as a whole: From the United States, Italy and Spain came samples of acute and convalescent COVID-19.

TCRdb's copy holds only in-frame clones and misses some; the assay was immunoSEQ multiplex PCR. Of approximately 170,000 clones in the sample, 88% were seen once. V was pared by 4 bases and J by 7 bases, with 7 bases of the junction left unmatched. The CDR3 is made up of 14 amino acids. From germline, CDR1 is SGHRS and CDR2 YFSETQ. Sequences were obtained from peripheral blood. The source is a man aged 45 to 65 who had recovered from COVID-19. The rearrangement uses TRBV5-1 and TRBJ2-1; 8 nucleotides line up with TRBD2. In DNA form, the CDR3 reads TGCGCCAGCAGCCAGGGACTAGGAGGAAATGAGCAGTTCTTC. Protein: CASSQGLGGNEQFF.